The present entry profiles one T cell receptor beta chain with its context. Its antigen is not known. The data were obtained in a study of OX40 agonist ivuxolimab in advanced cancers. The germline V gene encodes CDR1 MDHEN and CDR2 SYDVKM. V was cut by 3 bases and J by 2 bases, with 11 bases left in between. This CDR3 is 14 amino acids long. Study-wide findings and caveats: Mean expanded clone counts were higher in CD8+ than CD4+ T cells.

TCRdb's copy holds only in-frame clones and misses some; the assay was immunoSEQ multiplex PCR. The sample yields tens of thousands of clones, around 90% seen once. The source was CD4+ or CD8+ T cells sorted from blood, collected in a trial of the OX40 agonist ivuxolimab. The sequence came from an adult with an advanced solid tumor such as melanoma, head and neck, liver or kidney cancer. The chain employs TRBV28 and TRBJ2-7; D is uncertain. The CDR3 loop is CASSFTGRPYEQYF. CDR3 nucleotides: TGTGCCAGCAGTTTCACCGGACGCCCCTACGAGCAGTACTTC.